This T cell receptor beta chain comes out of a study of blood T cell repertoires in COVID-19. Produced via immunoSEQ multiplex PCR; TCRdb's table is partial and in-frame only. The sample carries roughly 400,000 clones, 88% recorded once. This clone has just one count. CDR1 is SGHRS, CDR2 YFSETQ, per germline. The CDR3 is 15 residues long. The V end was cut by 4 bases, the J end by 3 bases, with 14 bases between. The sequence was collected from a woman aged 18 to 35 who had been exposed to COVID-19. The sequenced sample was PBMCs or T cells enriched from blood (not recorded which). The chain uses TRBV5-1 and TRBJ2-1; tentative D call: TRBD2 (5 bases). The CDR3 loop is CASSVIPGVYNEQFF. The DNA for the CDR3 is TGCGCCAGCAGCGTAATACCCGGGGTCTACAATGAGCAGTTCTTC.